Here is one T cell receptor beta chain with its context. Clones were sequenced by immunoSEQ multiplex PCR, and TCRdb holds only the in-frame ones, with some missing. Here the sample spans about 100,000 clones, just over 85% being singletons. This record comes from a study of blood T cell repertoires in COVID-19. Across the study: Donors in the United States, Italy and Spain gave samples during acute or convalescent COVID-19. The analysed material was cDNA or gDNA that came from T cells, B-cell-depleted T cells, or PBMCs.

This CDR3 spans 15 amino acids. Germline assignment: CDR1 MGHRA and CDR2 YSYEKL. V lost 5 bases, J lost 4 bases, and 8 bases stayed unmatched. This sequence joins TRBV4-1 and TRBJ2-1; 7 nucleotides match TRBD1. The clonotype was recovered from a human donor in a cohort sampled during active COVID-19. Sequencing used peripheral blood. Here the CDR3 reads CASSATYRGYNEQFF. The DNA for the CDR3 is TGCGCCAGCAGCGCGACCTACAGGGGTTACAATGAGCAGTTCTTC.